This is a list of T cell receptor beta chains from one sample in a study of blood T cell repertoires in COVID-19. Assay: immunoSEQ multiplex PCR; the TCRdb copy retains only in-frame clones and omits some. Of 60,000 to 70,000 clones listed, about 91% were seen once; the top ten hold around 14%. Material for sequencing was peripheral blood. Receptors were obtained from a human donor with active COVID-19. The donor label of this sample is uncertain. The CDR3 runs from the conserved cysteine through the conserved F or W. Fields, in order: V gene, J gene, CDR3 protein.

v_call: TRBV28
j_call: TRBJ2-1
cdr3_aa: CASSFPPGLAGTQSSYNEQFF

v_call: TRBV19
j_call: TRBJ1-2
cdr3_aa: CASSSKSGINYGYTF

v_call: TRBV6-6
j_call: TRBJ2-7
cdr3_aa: CASSYESWEGQYF

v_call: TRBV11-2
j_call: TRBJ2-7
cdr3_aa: CASSKTGTGFYEQYF

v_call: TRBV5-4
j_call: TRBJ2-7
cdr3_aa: CASSSRYEQYF

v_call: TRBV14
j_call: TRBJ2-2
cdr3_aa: CASSQGLPGLARSGELFF

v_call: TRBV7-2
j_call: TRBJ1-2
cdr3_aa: CASSPGQNYGYTF

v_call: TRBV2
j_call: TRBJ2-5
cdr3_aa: CASKGTGSDLGAQYF

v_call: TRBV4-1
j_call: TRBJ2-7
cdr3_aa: CASSQGGRTGLYEQYF

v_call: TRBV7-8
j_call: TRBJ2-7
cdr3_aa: CASSSTPGQGIGSYEQYF

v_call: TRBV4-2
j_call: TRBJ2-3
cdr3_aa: CASSQAYLSSDTQYF

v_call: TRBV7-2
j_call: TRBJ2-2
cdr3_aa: CASRPTGTGGSGGELFF

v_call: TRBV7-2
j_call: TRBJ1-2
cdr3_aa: CASTQRPDYGYTF

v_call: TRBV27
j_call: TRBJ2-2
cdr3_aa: CASRSETLVAGATRGTGELFF

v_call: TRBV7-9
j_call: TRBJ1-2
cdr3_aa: CASSLEQGRYGYTF

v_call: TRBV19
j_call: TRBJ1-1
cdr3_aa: CASNRQGNTEAFF

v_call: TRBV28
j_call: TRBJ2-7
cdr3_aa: CASSRGNRVYEQYF

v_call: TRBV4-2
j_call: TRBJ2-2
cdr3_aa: CASSQNRVTGELFF

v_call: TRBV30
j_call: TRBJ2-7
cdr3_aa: CAWSVGGRGEQYF

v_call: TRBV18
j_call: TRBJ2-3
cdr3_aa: CASSSRGLDTQYF

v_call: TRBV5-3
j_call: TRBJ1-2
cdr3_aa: CARSLVGRTDGGYTF

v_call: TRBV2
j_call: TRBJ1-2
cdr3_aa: CATKGWSDTSNYGYTF

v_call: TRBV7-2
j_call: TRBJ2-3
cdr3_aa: CASSPWASGSGDTQYF

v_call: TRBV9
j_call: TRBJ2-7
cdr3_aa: CASSVRASGGSYEQYF

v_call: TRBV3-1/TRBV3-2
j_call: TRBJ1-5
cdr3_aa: CASSLVRGQPQHF

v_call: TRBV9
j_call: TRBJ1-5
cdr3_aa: CASSVEPGRKPQHF

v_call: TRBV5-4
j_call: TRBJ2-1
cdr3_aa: CASSTLAGAYNEQFF

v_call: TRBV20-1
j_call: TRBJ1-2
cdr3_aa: CSATENYGYTF

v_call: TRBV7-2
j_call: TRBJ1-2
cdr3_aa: CASSLYRDRNYGYTF

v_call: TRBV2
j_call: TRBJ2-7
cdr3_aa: CASTAESGRGQEQYF

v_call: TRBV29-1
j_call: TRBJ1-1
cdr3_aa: CSVDGVWRGEAFF

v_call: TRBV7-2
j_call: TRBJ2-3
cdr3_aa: CASNLNRGDTQYF

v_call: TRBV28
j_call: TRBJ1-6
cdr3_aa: CASSRGRSPLHF

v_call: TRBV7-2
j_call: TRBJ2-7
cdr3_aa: CASSLAGNRGTPYEQYF

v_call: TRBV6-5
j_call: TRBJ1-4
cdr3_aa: CASSYQSDRDNEKLFF

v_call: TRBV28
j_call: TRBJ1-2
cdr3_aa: CASAEEPLSYTF

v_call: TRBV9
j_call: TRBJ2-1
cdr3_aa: CASSGGGQITYNEQFF

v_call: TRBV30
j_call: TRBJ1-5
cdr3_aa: CAWSVRDRVNAPQHF

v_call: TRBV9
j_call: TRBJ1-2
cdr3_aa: CASSVDTGSGGRGRSDYGYTF

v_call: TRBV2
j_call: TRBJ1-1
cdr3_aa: CASSAQGMNTEAFF

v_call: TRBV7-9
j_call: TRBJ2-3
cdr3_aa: CASSFGTGRTDTQYF

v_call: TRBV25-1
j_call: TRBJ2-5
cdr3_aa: CASSDTTGVVETQYF

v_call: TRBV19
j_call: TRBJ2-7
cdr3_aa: CASSIEAGFYEQYF

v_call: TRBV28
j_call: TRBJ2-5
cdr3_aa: CASSKDRGPETQYF

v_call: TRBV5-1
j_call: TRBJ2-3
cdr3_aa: CASSYHTDTQYF

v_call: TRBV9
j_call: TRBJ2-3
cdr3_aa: CASSVGVAGATDTQYF

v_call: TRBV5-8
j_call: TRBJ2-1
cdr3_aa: CASSRTGFSFF

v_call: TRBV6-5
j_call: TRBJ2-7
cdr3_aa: CASSFRTGILEQYF

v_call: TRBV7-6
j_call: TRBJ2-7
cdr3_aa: CASSLIRGSEQYF

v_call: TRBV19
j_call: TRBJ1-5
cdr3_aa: CASSQGANQPQHF

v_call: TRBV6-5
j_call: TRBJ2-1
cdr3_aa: CASSPRGYNEQFF

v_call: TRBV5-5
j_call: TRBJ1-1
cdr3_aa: CASSLGQGLDEAFF

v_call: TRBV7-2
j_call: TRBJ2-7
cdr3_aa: CASSLGAVQRDEQYF

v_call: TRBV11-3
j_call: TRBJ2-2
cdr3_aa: CASSLEASGGGELFF